The 11 T cell receptor beta chains given below trace back to one sample, sequenced in a study of shared clonotypes between healthy human individuals. Naive-designated CD8 cells lacked CD45RO, were positively enriched for CCR7, and omitted terminally differentiated effector memory CD45RA+ cells. Clones were sequenced by immunoSEQ multiplex PCR, and TCRdb holds only the in-frame ones, with some missing. Here the sample spans millions of clones, over 85% being singletons. The specimen was naive CD8+ T cells sorted from blood. The receptors stem from a man between 18 and 35 years old in good health.

About this clone itself: The identical CDR3 is also encoded by other nucleotide sequences in the sample. The genes are TRBV19 and TRBJ1-1; unclear D gene. CDR3 length: 11 amino acids. V lost 5 bases, J lost 4 bases, and 5 bases lay in between. The germline V gene encodes CDR1 LNHDA and CDR2 SQIVND (reference sequence). This CDR3 is CASSGGTEAFF. For the CDR3, the DNA is TGTGCCAGTAGTGGTGGCACTGAAGCTTTCTTT.

V is TRBV2 and J is TRBJ1-1; the D gene is possibly TRBD1 (6 bases). The V end was cut by 3 bases, the J end by 4 bases, with 15 bases between. The CDR3 has 15 residues. Per the germline V gene, CDR1 is SNHLY and CDR2 is FYNNEI. The chain's CDR3 is CASSDDGTGLTEAFF. DNA of the CDR3: TGTGCCAGCAGTGACGATGGAACAGGGCTCACTGAAGCTTTCTTT.

The chain is built from TRBV4-1 and TRBJ1-1, with 7 nucleotides matching TRBD1. The CDR3 covers 17 residues. The V gene end was trimmed by 3 bases and the J gene end by 1 base; junction bases not matched to a gene: 11. Germline V gene data show CDR1 as MGHRA and CDR2 as YSYEKL. The CDR3 here is CASSHLPGQEANTEAFF. The DNA for the CDR3 is TGCGCCAGCAGCCACCTACCCGGACAGGAGGCGAACACTGAAGCTTTCTTT.

This chain connects TRBV18 to TRBJ1-1; D remains ambiguous. The CDR3 is 14 amino acids. Germline CDR1 reads KGHSH; CDR2 reads LQKENI. V gave up 0 bases and J gave up 3 bases, with 8 bases separating them. CDR3 DNA: TGTGCCAGCTCACCACCGAATCAGCACACTGAAGCTTTCTTT. It translates to CASSPPNQHTEAFF. The whole variable domain, filled in from reference TRBV18 and TRBJ1-1, reads NAGVMQNPRHLVRRRGQEARLRCSPMKGHSHVYWYRQLPEEGLKFMVYLQKENIIDESGMPKERFSAEFPKEGPSILRIQQVVRGDSAAYFCASSPPNQHTEAFFGQGTRLTVV.

The V call is TRBV29-1, the J call TRBJ2-1; 9 nucleotides align to TRBD2. J was trimmed by 7 bases and V by 2 bases; bases with no gene match: 6. CDR3 size: 14 residues. Germline values: CDR1 SQVTM, CDR2 ANQGSEA. CDR3 sequence (DNA): TGCAGCGTTGAACTCGGCGGGGGGGAGAATGAGCAGTTCTTC. Protein: CSVELGGGENEQFF.

This rearrangement joins TRBV25-1 to TRBJ2-3, with a weak D call TRBD1 (7 bases). Trimming removed 6 bases at V and 0 bases at J, with 10 bases between. Looked up from germline, CDR1 is MGHDK and CDR2 is SYGVNS. The CDR3 spans 14 residues. The CDR3 nucleotides read TGTGCCAGCAGGGCAGGGGGGAGCACAGATACGCAGTATTTT. Amino acids: CASRAGGSTDTQYF.

This chain joins TRBV9 and TRBJ1-1; possible D gene TRBD1, 5 bases. V was clipped by 0 bases and J by 8 bases, with 14 bases between them. Germline CDR1 is SGDLS and CDR2 is YYNGEE. The CDR3 totals 14 residues. The CDR3 nucleotides are TGTGCCAGCAGCGTAGGGGGCAGCCCTGCCGAAGCTTTCTTT. This codes for CASSVGGSPAEAFF.

This sequence joins TRBV9 and TRBJ2-2; 9 bases line up with TRBD1. This CDR3 region has 17 residues. V dropped 1 base and J dropped 0; count of bases not matched to a gene: 4. The germline V gene has CDR1 SGDLS and CDR2 YYNGEE. Here the CDR3 reads CASSVNTGGPNTGELFF. The DNA of the CDR3 is TGTGCCAGCAGCGTAAATACAGGGGGCCCGAACACCGGGGAGCTGTTTTTT.

The genes are TRBV9 and TRBJ2-2; D call uncertain. Germline V gives CDR1 SGDLS, CDR2 YYNGEE. The CDR3 has 14 residues. Trimming shortened V by 0 bases and J by 3 bases, and 6 bases separated the two germline ends. The chain's CDR3 is CASSVDDYTGELFF. The CDR3 bases are TGTGCCAGCAGCGTAGACGATTACACCGGGGAGCTGTTTTTT.

The V gene is TRBV4-3, the J gene TRBJ2-2; 8 bases are shared with TRBD1. The CDR3 runs to 15 residues. The V gene's germline CDR1 is LGHNA and CDR2 YSLEER. J was trimmed by 6 bases and V by 4 bases; bases with no gene match: 7. This CDR3 reads CASSPRSGGPGELFF. CDR3 nucleotides: TGCGCCAGCAGCCCTCGGTCAGGGGGCCCCGGGGAGCTGTTTTTT.

The chain links TRBV7-2 to TRBJ1-1; D uncertain. Trimming shortened V by 5 bases and J by 4 bases, and 2 bases separated the two germline ends. CDR3 size: 10 residues. The germline CDR1 and CDR2 sequences are SGHTA and FQGNSA. This CDR3 is CASSLTEAFF. The DNA of the CDR3 is TGTGCCAGCAGCCTCACTGAAGCTTTCTTT.